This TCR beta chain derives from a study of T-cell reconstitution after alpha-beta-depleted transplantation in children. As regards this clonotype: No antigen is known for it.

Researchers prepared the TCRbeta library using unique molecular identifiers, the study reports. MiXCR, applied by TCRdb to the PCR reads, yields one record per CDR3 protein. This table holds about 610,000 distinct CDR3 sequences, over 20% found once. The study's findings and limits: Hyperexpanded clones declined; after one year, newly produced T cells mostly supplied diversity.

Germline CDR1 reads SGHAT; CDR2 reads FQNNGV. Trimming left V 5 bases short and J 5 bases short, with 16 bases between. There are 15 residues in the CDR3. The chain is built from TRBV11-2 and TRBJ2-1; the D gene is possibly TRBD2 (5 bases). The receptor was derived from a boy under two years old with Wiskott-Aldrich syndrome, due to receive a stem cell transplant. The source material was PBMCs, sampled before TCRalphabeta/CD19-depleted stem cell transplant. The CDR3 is CASSGSPGTNNEQFF. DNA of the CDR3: TGTGCCAGCAGCGGGAGTCCGGGAACGAACAATGAGCAGTTCTTC.